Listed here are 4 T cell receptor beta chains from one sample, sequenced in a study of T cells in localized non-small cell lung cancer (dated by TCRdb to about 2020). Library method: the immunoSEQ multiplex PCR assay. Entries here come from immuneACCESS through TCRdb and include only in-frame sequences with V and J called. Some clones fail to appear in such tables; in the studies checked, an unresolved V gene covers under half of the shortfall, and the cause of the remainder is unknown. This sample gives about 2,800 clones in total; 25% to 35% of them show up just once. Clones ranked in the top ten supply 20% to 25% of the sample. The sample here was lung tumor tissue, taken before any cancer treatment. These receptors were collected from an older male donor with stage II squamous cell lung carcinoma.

The CDR3 sequence: CASSFQGGQETQYF. The DNA of the CDR3 is TGTGCCAGCAGCTTTCAGGGAGGGCAAGAGACCCAGTACTTC. The chain employs TRBV11-3 and TRBJ2-5, with 7 bases lining up with TRBD2. The CDR3 spans 14 residues. Germline V lookup: CDR1 SGHNT, CDR2 YENEEA. Trimming at V came to 3 bases and at J to 2 bases, leaving 3 bases not matched to a gene.

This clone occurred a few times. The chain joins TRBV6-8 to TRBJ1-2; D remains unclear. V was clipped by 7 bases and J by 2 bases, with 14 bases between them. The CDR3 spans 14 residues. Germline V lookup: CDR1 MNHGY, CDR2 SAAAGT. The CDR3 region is CASTDYGNNYGYTF. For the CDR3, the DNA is TGTGCCAGCACCGACTACGGGAACAACTATGGCTACACCTTC.

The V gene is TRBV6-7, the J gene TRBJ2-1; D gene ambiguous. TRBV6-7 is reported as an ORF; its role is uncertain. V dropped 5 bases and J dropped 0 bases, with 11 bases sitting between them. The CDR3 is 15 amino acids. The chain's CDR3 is CASSPLFSSYNEQFF. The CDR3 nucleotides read TGTGCCAGCAGTCCCCTTTTTAGCTCCTACAATGAGCAGTTCTTC.

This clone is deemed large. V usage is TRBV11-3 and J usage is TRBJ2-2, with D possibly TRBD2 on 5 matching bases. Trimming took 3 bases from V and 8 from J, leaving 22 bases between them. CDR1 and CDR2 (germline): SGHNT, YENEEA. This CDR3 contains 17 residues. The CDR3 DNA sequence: TGTGCCAGCAGCTTTCTCAGTATCGGGAACAAGATTGGGGAGCTGTTTTTT. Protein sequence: CASSFLSIGNKIGELFF. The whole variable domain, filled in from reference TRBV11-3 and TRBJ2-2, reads EAGVVQSPRYKIIEKKQPVAFWCNPISGHNTLYWYLQNLGQGPELLIRYENEEAVDDSQLPKDRFSAERLKGVDSTLKIQPAELGDSAVYLCASSFLSIGNKIGELFFGEGSRLTVL.